The TCR beta chain described here comes from a study of PD-1 blockade in classical Hodgkin lymphoma. The study, taken as a whole, reports: There remain no defined causes for the repertoire differences, which possibly reflect disease activity or prior therapy. A significant rise in TCR diversity was seen by C4D1 for CD4+ cells but not for CD8+ cells.

The length of the CDR3 is 16 residues. With V trimmed by 3 bases and J by 7 bases, 11 bases remained unmatched. CDR1 is MRHNA and CDR2 is SNTAGT in the germline V gene. All trial patients relapsed after autologous stem cell transplantation. Only in-frame clones appear in the TCRdb table, and some are missing; sequencing was by immunoSEQ multiplex PCR. Of roughly 90,000 clones listed, approximately 80% are singletons. This clone was found once. What it binds is unknown. Sequenced here: peripheral blood mononuclear cells (PBMCs), sampled before the second cycle of nivolumab. The receptor was isolated from a human donor with classical Hodgkin lymphoma. The J gene is TRBJ2-1, the V gene TRBV6-4; 8 bases agree with TRBD1. Written as DNA, the CDR3 is TGTGCCAGCAGTGAGGTTTTGGGACAGGCTTTGAATGAGCAGTTCTTC. This codes for CASSEVLGQALNEQFF.